The rows below give T cell receptor beta chains drawn from one sample of a study of PD-L1 blockade in urothelial cancer. TCRdb's copy holds only in-frame clones and misses some; the assay was immunoSEQ multiplex PCR. The sample comprises roughly 63,000 clones, 75% to 85% of which are singletons, and 5.7% rests with the top ten. Sequences were derived from PBMCs, sampled around atezolizumab (anti-PD-L1) treatment. These receptors all come from a man aged 65-85 years with urothelial cancer. The CDR3 runs from the conserved cysteine through the conserved F or W. The D gene is left open where the match is weak. Clone size, where shown, is once, few, many, or a class for clones that have expanded.

CDR3 protein | CDR3 DNA | J gene | D gene | clone size | V gene
CASSLAGARYNSPLHF | TGCGCCAGCAGCTTGGCAGGGGCGCGGTATAATTCACCCCTCCACTTT | TRBJ1-6 | - | - | TRBV5-1
CASSLAQGNYGYTF | TGTGCCAGCAGCTTAGCTCAGGGAAACTATGGCTACACCTTC | TRBJ1-2 | - | once | TRBV7-9
CASNSPAGSVGGELFF | TGTGCCAGCAATTCTCCCGCCGGGTCAGTTGGCGGGGAGCTGTTTTTT | TRBJ2-2 | - | - | TRBV19
CASSQEQGMNTEAFF | TGTGCCAGCAGCCAAGAACAGGGCATGAACACTGAAGCTTTCTTT | TRBJ1-1 | - | - | TRBV4-2
CASSQGYGYTF | TGTGCCAGCAGTCAGGGGTATGGCTACACCTTC | TRBJ1-2 | - | few | TRBV27
CASSLVSPGRRAYEQYF | TGTGCCAGCAGCTTAGTTTCTCCCGGGAGGAGAGCCTACGAGCAGTACTTC | TRBJ2-7 | TRBD2 | - | TRBV11-2
CASSPRSIAGDQETQYF | TGTGCCAGCTCACCAAGATCGATAGCGGGGGATCAAGAGACCCAGTACTTC | TRBJ2-5 | TRBD2 | - | TRBV18
CASSVGGVPGEKLFF | TGCGCCAGCAGCGTCGGCGGGGTCCCCGGTGAAAAACTGTTTTTT | TRBJ1-4 | - | once | TRBV5-1
CASSSLDSSGDYQGTDTQYF | TGTGCCAGCAGCTCCCTTGACAGCTCTGGGGACTATCAGGGGACAGATACGCAGTATTTT | TRBJ2-3 | - | - | TRBV11-3
CASSILTGGGGQPQHF | TGTGCCAGTAGTATTCTGACAGGGGGCGGGGGTCAGCCCCAGCATTTT | TRBJ1-5 | TRBD1 | once | TRBV19
CASSPGQGFSDTQYF | TGTGCCAGCTCACCTGGACAGGGATTCTCAGATACGCAGTATTTT | TRBJ2-3 | TRBD1 | - | TRBV18
CASSTGTDYGYTF | TGTGCCAGCAGTACCGGGACAGACTATGGCTACACCTTC | TRBJ1-2 | TRBD1 | - | TRBV6-5
CASTRNSGGRDTQYF | TGTGCCAGCACCCGGAATAGCGGGGGGCGGGATACGCAGTATTTT | TRBJ2-3 | TRBD2 | - | TRBV5-4
CASSRSGGYGYTF | TGCGCCAGCAGCCGATCGGGGGGTTATGGCTACACCTTC | TRBJ1-2 | - | - | TRBV5-1
CASSLKGEDTQYF | TGTGCCAGCAGCTTAAAGGGGGAAGATACGCAGTATTTT | TRBJ2-3 | - | once | TRBV5-6
CASSRRLAGDFTDTQYF | TGTGCCAGCAGCCGCAGACTAGCGGGAGATTTCACAGATACGCAGTATTTT | TRBJ2-3 | TRBD2 | few | TRBV2
CASSLGQGPNEQYF | TGTGCCAGCAGCTTGGGACAGGGACCAAACGAGCAGTACTTC | TRBJ2-7 | TRBD1 | once | TRBV5-4
CASSGLASETQYF | TGTGCCAGCTCCGGACTAGCGTCGGAGACCCAGTACTTC | TRBJ2-5 | TRBD2 | - | TRBV2
CASSQAWAPEQYF | TGTGCCAGCAGCCAAGCCTGGGCACCTGAGCAGTACTTC | TRBJ2-7 | - | - | TRBV4-2
CATTTSGDNNRNEQFF | TGTGCCACTACGACTAGCGGGGATAACAATCGCAATGAGCAGTTCTTC | TRBJ2-1 | TRBD2 | - | TRBV10-3
CAWSPGGARGEQYF | TGTGCCTGGAGCCCCGGTGGAGCACGGGGGGAGCAGTACTTC | TRBJ2-7 | - | - | TRBV30
CASSELYNSPLHF | TGTGCCAGCAGTGAACTCTATAATTCACCCCTCCACTTT | TRBJ1-6 | - | - | TRBV6-1
CASSQDKWEATNEQFF | TGTGCCAGCAGCCAAGATAAGTGGGAGGCCACAAATGAGCAGTTCTTC | TRBJ2-1 | - | - | TRBV4-2
CASSVVQGNTGELFF | TGTGCCAGCAGCGTAGTCCAGGGGAACACCGGGGAGCTGTTTTTT | TRBJ2-2 | - | once | TRBV9
CASSPGGGRVVGEQYF | TGTGCCAGTAGTCCTGGGGGGGGCAGAGTAGTGGGCGAGCAGTACTTC | TRBJ2-7 | - | - | TRBV19
CASSTQDRGDTEAFF | TGTGCCAGCAGCACCCAGGACAGGGGGGACACTGAAGCTTTCTTT | TRBJ1-1 | TRBD1 | - | TRBV9
CASSVAPPEGNTIYF | TGTGCCAGCAGCGTAGCTCCCCCAGAAGGAAACACCATATATTTT | TRBJ1-3 | - | - | TRBV9
CASSLTGGQPQHF | TGTGCCAGCAGCTTAACAGGGGGACAGCCCCAGCATTTT | TRBJ1-5 | TRBD1 | - | TRBV7-2
CASSLGPPLAGVSYEQYF | TGTGCCAGCAGCTTAGGGCCCCCACTAGCGGGAGTCTCCTACGAGCAGTACTTC | TRBJ2-7 | TRBD2 | - | TRBV7-2
CASRGGSWGTEAFF | TGTGCCAGCAGGGGTGGGTCTTGGGGCACTGAAGCTTTCTTT | TRBJ1-1 | - | - | TRBV19
CASSLRTGTYEQYF | TGTGCCAGTAGTCTTAGGACAGGGACCTACGAGCAGTACTTC | TRBJ2-7 | TRBD1 | - | TRBV19
CASRSSGTGSNPLHF | TGCGCCAGCAGATCCTCCGGGACAGGCAGTAATCCCCTCCACTTT | TRBJ1-6 | TRBD1 | - | TRBV5-1
CASSGTSGGAREQYF | TGTGCCAGCAGTGGGACTAGCGGGGGGGCTCGGGAGCAGTACTTC | TRBJ2-7 | TRBD2 | - | TRBV2
CASSISQNTEAFF | TGTGCCAGTAGTATATCACAGAACACTGAAGCTTTCTTT | TRBJ1-1 | - | - | TRBV19
CAWSQGLSYEQYF | TGTGCCTGGAGCCAGGGTCTGTCCTACGAGCAGTACTTC | TRBJ2-7 | - | - | TRBV30
CAWSALTGTVSGYTF | TGTGCCTGGAGTGCCCTTACCGGGACAGTTAGTGGCTACACCTTC | TRBJ1-2 | TRBD1 | - | TRBV30
CASSEAPSGYEQYF | TGTGCCAGCAGTGAAGCGCCTAGCGGCTACGAGCAGTACTTC | TRBJ2-7 | TRBD2 | - | TRBV6-1
CASHRGGWTEAFF | TGTGCCAGCCATCGGGGGGGTTGGACTGAAGCTTTCTTT | TRBJ1-1 | - | - | TRBV19
CASSQATGGNTEAFF | TGCGCCAGCAGCCAAGCGACAGGGGGCAACACTGAAGCTTTCTTT | TRBJ1-1 | TRBD1 | few | TRBV4-1
CASRQWDSGQILF | TGTGCCAGCCGGCAGTGGGACTCGGGACAGATCCTTTTC | TRBJ2-7 | - | few | TRBV6-1
CASSTRTSGRAHNEQFF | TGTGCCAGCAGCACACGGACTAGCGGGAGGGCCCACAATGAGCAGTTCTTC | TRBJ2-1 | TRBD2 | - | TRBV7-8
CSARQGASGHEQFF | TGCAGCGCAAGACAGGGGGCCTCCGGCCATGAGCAGTTCTTC | TRBJ2-1 | TRBD1 | - | TRBV29-1
CASSLLQGAYEQYF | TGTGCCAGCAGCCTACTCCAGGGGGCCTACGAGCAGTACTTC | TRBJ2-7 | TRBD1 | - | TRBV11-2
CASSLEGTGYGYTF | TGTGCCAGCAGCTTAGAAGGGACAGGGTATGGCTACACCTTC | TRBJ1-2 | TRBD1 | - | TRBV7-2
CASSLSGASGLHEQYF | TGTGCCAGCAGCTTATCTGGGGCTAGCGGGCTCCACGAGCAGTACTTC | TRBJ2-7 | TRBD2 | - | TRBV7-3
CAISAQPGQETYEQYF | TGTGCCATCAGTGCCCAACCGGGACAGGAGACCTACGAGCAGTACTTC | TRBJ2-7 | TRBD1 | few | TRBV10-3
CASLGTGSEKLFF | TGTGCCAGCCTAGGGACAGGGAGTGAAAAACTGTTTTTT | TRBJ1-4 | TRBD1 | - | TRBV18
CAINPGQGSYEQYF | TGTGCCATCAACCCGGGACAGGGCTCCTACGAGCAGTACTTC | TRBJ2-7 | TRBD1 | - | TRBV10-3
CASAGGTSVYEQYF | TGTGCCAGCGCCGGCGGGACTAGCGTCTACGAGCAGTACTTC | TRBJ2-7 | TRBD2 | - | TRBV6-6
CAIRLSGSDTEAFF | TGTGCCATCCGGCTTTCGGGGTCGGACACTGAAGCTTTCTTT | TRBJ1-1 | - | - | TRBV10-3
CASSSGGDRGGQETQYF | TGTGCCAGCAGCTCCGGAGGGGACAGGGGGGGACAAGAGACCCAGTACTTC | TRBJ2-5 | TRBD1 | - | TRBV5-4